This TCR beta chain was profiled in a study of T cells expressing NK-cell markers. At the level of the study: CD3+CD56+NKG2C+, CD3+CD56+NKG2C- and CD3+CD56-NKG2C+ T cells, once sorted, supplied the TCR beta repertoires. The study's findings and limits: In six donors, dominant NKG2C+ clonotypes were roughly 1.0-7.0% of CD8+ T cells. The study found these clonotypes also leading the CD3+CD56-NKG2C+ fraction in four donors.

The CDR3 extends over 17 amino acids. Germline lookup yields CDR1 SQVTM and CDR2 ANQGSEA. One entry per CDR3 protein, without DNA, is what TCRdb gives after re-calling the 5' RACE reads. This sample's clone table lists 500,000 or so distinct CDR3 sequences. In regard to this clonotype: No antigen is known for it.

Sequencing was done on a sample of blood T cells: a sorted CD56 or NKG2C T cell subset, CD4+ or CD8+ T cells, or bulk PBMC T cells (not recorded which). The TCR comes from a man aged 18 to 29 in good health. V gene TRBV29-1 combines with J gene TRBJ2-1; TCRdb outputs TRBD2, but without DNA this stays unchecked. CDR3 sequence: CSVELPPLGGRHNEQFF.